The 10 T cell receptor beta chains below come from one sample, sequenced in a study of cytomegalovirus exposure and HLA in healthy donors. Primers for the PCR totalled 60 Vbeta and 13 Jbeta. The data were produced by immunoSEQ multiplex PCR, yet TCRdb's version contains in-frame clones alone and is incomplete. The profile covers more than 35,000 clones, with about 53% appearing a single time and less than 7% taken by the ten largest. The sequenced material came from PBMCs. The receptors were sampled from a woman in her 40s in good health and CMV-seropositive.

This clone was picked up one time. The gene calls are TRBV7-3 and TRBJ2-5; the D gene is possibly TRBD2 (6 bases). The CDR3 consists of 14 residues. CDR1 and CDR2 (germline): SGHTA, FQGTGA. The V end lost 5 bases, the J end lost 0 bases, and 10 bases lay between the germline ends. This chain's CDR3 is CASSASDYQETQYF. CDR3 nucleotide sequence: TGTGCCAGCAGCGCTAGCGACTACCAAGAGACCCAGTACTTC.

The V and J genes are TRBV30 and TRBJ2-5; a weak D match, TRBD1 (5 bases). CDR3 length: 16 amino acids. Looked up from germline, CDR1 is GTSNPN and CDR2 is SVGIG (reference sequence). V was cut by 4 bases and J by 5 bases, with 23 bases left in between. CDR3 nucleotide sequence: TGTGCCTGGAAGGGCCCCTACCCAGGGCCCGATGAGACCCAGTACTTC. Translated: CAWKGPYPGPDETQYF. Full variable domain (rest looked up from reference TRBV30 and TRBJ2-5): SQTIHQWPATLVQPVGSPLSLECTVEGTSNPNLYWYRQAAGRGLQLLFYSVGIGQISSEVPQNLSASRPQDRQFILSSKKLLLSDSGFYLCAWKGPYPGPDETQYFGPGTRLLVL.

The table lists this clone with a few counts. The chain links TRBV6-5 to TRBJ2-5; D perhaps matches TRBD2 (7 bases). CDR1 is MNHEY and CDR2 is SVGAGI in the germline V gene. V lost 11 bases to trimming and J lost 4 bases, with 23 bases between them. This CDR3 spans 15 amino acids. This CDR3 reads CAAGGRKGLGETQYF. CDR3 sequence (DNA): TGTGCCGCCGGGGGGCGCAAAGGTCTCGGAGAGACCCAGTACTTC.

The rearrangement joins TRBV4-3 to TRBJ2-7; 11 nucleotides align to TRBD1. Germline V gives CDR1 LGHNA, CDR2 YSLEER. There are 16 residues in the CDR3. Trimming removed 4 bases from V and 2 bases from J; junction bases left unmatched: 7. This chain's CDR3 is CASSPRGDRGTYEQYF. CDR3 nucleotide sequence: TGCGCCAGCAGCCCTAGAGGGGACAGGGGGACCTACGAGCAGTACTTC.

This chain uses TRBV2 with TRBJ1-4; D might be TRBD1 (6 bases). The CDR3 length is 13 residues. From germline, CDR1 is SNHLY and CDR2 FYNNEI. The V gene lost 6 bases and the J gene lost 7 bases, with 12 bases spanning the gap. Written as DNA, the CDR3 is TGTGCCAGCAGCATAACAGGGTCTGAAAAACTGTTTTTT. Amino acids: CASSITGSEKLFF.

This sequence joins TRBV7-2 and TRBJ1-2; possible D gene TRBD1, 5 bases. Trimming cost V 1 base and J 9 bases, with 18 bases left between them. This CDR3 has 15 amino acids. Germline CDR1 reads SGHTA; CDR2 reads FQGNSA. The CDR3 nucleotides are TGTGCCAGCAGCTTAGAAGGGGCCTGGACTATGCGCTACACCTTC. Its translation is CASSLEGAWTMRYTF.

The chain is built from TRBV6-5 and TRBJ1-5, with 7 bases lining up with TRBD1. Germline CDR1 reads MNHEY; CDR2 reads SVGAGI. This CDR3 is built from 13 residues. Trimming at V came to 8 bases and at J to 0 bases, leaving 1 base not matched to a gene. The CDR3 region is CASAGGSNQPQHF. The DNA for the CDR3 is TGTGCCAGCGCAGGGGGTAGCAATCAGCCCCAGCATTTT.

This clone was detected only once. The CDR3 DNA reads TGTGCCAGCAGCATTCGGACAGGAGAGACCCAGTACTTC. It translates to CASSIRTGETQYF. The genes are TRBV7-2 and TRBJ2-5, with 7 bases fitting TRBD1. Germline V gene data show CDR1 as SGHTA and CDR2 as FQGNSA. The CDR3 spans 13 residues. Trimming took 5 bases from V and 4 from J; bases not matched to a gene: 4.

The rearrangement joins TRBV19 to TRBJ1-5; maybe TRBD1 (6 bases). The germline CDR1 and CDR2 sequences are LNHDA and SQIVND (reference sequence). The ends were cut back, 6 bases at V and 7 bases at J, with 13 bases in the middle. CDR3 length equals 13 residues. The CDR3 is CASRRTAGQPQHF. CDR3 nucleotides: TGTGCCAGTAGAAGGACAGCAGGACAGCCCCAGCATTTT.

The chain is built from TRBV5-8 and TRBJ2-1; 7 positions match TRBD1. Per germline, CDR1 SGHTS and CDR2 YDEGEE. CDR3 length: 16 residues. V was clipped by 1 base and J by 0 bases; unmatched bases: 4. The CDR3 is CASSLWTGGSYNEQFF. CDR3 nucleotides: TGTGCCAGCAGCTTGTGGACAGGAGGCTCCTACAATGAGCAGTTCTTC.